The 24 T cell receptor beta chains below were found in one sample sequenced in a study of T cells in Graves' hyperthyroidism and ophthalmopathy. Using RNA transcripts as the source, TCR beta CDR3 regions were amplified. First-round RT-PCR with HTBI primers amplified the TCR CDR3 region. A single record per CDR3 protein comes from TCRdb applying MiXCR to the multiplex PCR reads. Of 540,000 or so distinct CDR3 sequences in the sample, under 60% were seen once. Material: peripheral blood or thyroid tissue (not recorded which). These receptors were collected from an adult woman with Graves' disease, either hyperthyroidism or ophthalmopathy (not recorded which).

The rearrangement joins TRBV29-1 to TRBJ1-2, with TRBD1 matching 7 bases. After removal of 5 bases from V and 1 base from J, the junction contained 13 bases not matched to a gene. CDR3 length: 16 residues. CDR1 is SQVTM, CDR2 ANQGSEA, per germline. CDR3 amino acids: CSVQGGPGALNYGYTF. The CDR3 bases are TGCAGCGTTCAGGGGGGACCGGGGGCCCTTAACTATGGCTACACCTTC.

This clonotype was detected ten times or more. The J gene is TRBJ2-5, the V gene TRBV6-1; D gene unclear. Trimming left V 1 base short and J 2 bases short, with 5 bases between. Germline loops: CDR1 MNHNS, CDR2 SASEGT. The length of the CDR3 is 13 residues. In nucleotides, the CDR3 is TGTGCCAGCAGTGAAGTAGATCAAGAGACCCAGTACTTC. Protein sequence: CASSEVDQETQYF.

The V gene is TRBV10-3, the J gene TRBJ1-2; TRBD1 agrees at 11 bases. The CDR3 contains 16 residues. V shed 4 bases and J 6 bases; nucleotides not matched to a gene: 10. Germline lookup yields CDR1 ENHRY and CDR2 SYGVKD. The CDR3 sequence is CAISARVGTGGDGYTF. Here the CDR3 DNA reads TGTGCCATCAGTGCTAGAGTCGGGACAGGGGGAGATGGCTACACCTTC.

The sample holds a few counts of this clonotype. The chain joins TRBV18 to TRBJ2-7; TRBD1 matches at 7 bases. This CDR3 comprises 14 residues. CDR1 and CDR2 from the germline V gene are KGHSH and LQKENI. V shed 3 bases, J shed 3 bases, and the junction held 5 bases outside the gene matches. The DNA for the CDR3 is TGTGCCAGCTCACCCCCAGGGGGATTCTACGAGCAGTACTTC. Protein: CASSPPGGFYEQYF.

This clonotype has at least ten counts. This rearrangement joins TRBV7-2 to TRBJ2-5; D gene uncertain. With 5 bases removed from V and 5 bases from J, the gap between germline ends came to 15 bases. The germline V gene has CDR1 SGHTA and CDR2 FQGNSA. This CDR3 has 14 residues. CDR3 sequence reads: CASSPYAVRETQYF. The CDR3 DNA sequence: TGTGCCAGCAGCCCTTACGCCGTCCGGGAGACCCAGTACTTC.

The V and J genes are TRBV5-1 and TRBJ2-2; perhaps TRBD2 as D (6 bases). Trimming removed 3 bases at V and 3 bases at J, with 9 bases between. CDR1 SGHRS and CDR2 YFSETQ come from the germline V gene. The CDR3 covers 14 residues. The CDR3 here is CASSSERDTGELFF. The DNA of the CDR3 is TGCGCCAGCAGCTCCGAGCGGGACACCGGGGAGCTGTTTTTT.

The table lists this clonotype with many counts. The chain has TRBV9 and TRBJ1-5; no definite D call. The V gene lost 1 base and the J gene lost 3 bases, with 11 bases spanning the gap. The CDR3 is 15 residues long. Germline-derived CDR1 and CDR2 are SGDLS and YYNGEE. CDR3 DNA: TGTGCCAGCAGCGTAACAGACGGAAACAATCAGCCCCAGCATTTT. Translating gives CASSVTDGNNQPQHF.

This clonotype was seen only once. V is TRBV29-1 and J is TRBJ1-1, with no clear D. This CDR3 region has 13 residues. The V end lost 5 bases, the J end lost 0 bases, and 10 bases lay between the germline ends. CDR1 is SQVTM and CDR2 is ANQGSEA in the germline V gene. The chain's CDR3 is CSVLPLMNTEAFF. The CDR3 DNA follows: TGCAGCGTTTTACCGTTAATGAACACTGAAGCTTTCTTT.

A remark on this clonotype: The DNA is left out, because the CDR3 cannot be placed on it with certainty; the CDR3 is given as TCRdb lists it. The V gene is TRBV12-3 or TRBV12-4, the J gene TRBJ2-2. The CDR3 length equals 13 residues, ends included. This chain's CDR3 is CASSLTPPGSCFF.

The rearrangement uses TRBV7-3 and TRBJ1-1; a weak D match, TRBD1 (5 bases). CDR1 and CDR2 (germline): SGHTA, FQGTGA. The ends were cut back, 6 bases at V and 6 bases at J, with 20 bases in the middle. This CDR3 comprises 15 residues. The DNA for the CDR3 is TGTGCCAGCAGTCAGACCGGCGCTGGACAAGCTGAAGCTTTCTTT. Protein sequence: CASSQTGAGQAEAFF.

The chain couples TRBV6-5 to TRBJ2-5, with TRBD1 as a possible D gene (5 bases). V lost 6 bases, J lost 9 bases, and 17 bases lay in between. Germline CDR1 MNHEY, CDR2 SVGAGI. There are 13 residues in the CDR3. For the CDR3, the DNA is TGTGCCAGCAGCCTAAGACAGTATCAGCCCCAGTACTTC. Its protein product is CASSLRQYQPQYF.

V gene TRBV20-1 combines with J gene TRBJ1-2, with a tentative D call TRBD1 (5 bases). The CDR3 has 13 amino acids. Germline CDR1 reads DFQATT; CDR2 reads SNEGSKA (reference sequence). Here the CDR3 DNA reads TGCAATGGTGGGGCCGACAAGAGACGGTACGAGACCTTC. Its protein is CNGGADKRRYETF.

Comment on this clonotype: One base away lies a much larger clone, so this may be a sequencing read error. The chain carries TRBV7-3 and TRBJ2-2, with TRBD2 matching 9 bases. The CDR3 covers 20 residues. The germline CDR1 and CDR2 sequences are SGHTA and FQGTGA. CDR3 bases: TGTGCCAGCAACTTAATAGAAGTTTGGGCGGGAGGGCCAGGTACCGGGGAGCTGTTTTTT. It specifies CASNLIEVWAGGPGTGELFF.

In this sample, this clonotype turned up many times. This chain joins TRBV20-1 and TRBJ1-1, with D unresolved. The CDR3 extends over 10 amino acids. Deletions cut 3 bases from V and 12 bases from J, with 11 bases between. The germline gives CDR1 DFQATT, CDR2 SNEGSKA (reference sequence). The CDR3 is CSASSTFPFF. Written as DNA, the CDR3 is TGCAGTGCTAGTTCAACCTTTCCTTTCTTT.

In this sample, this clonotype turned up many times. The chain has TRBV20-1 and TRBJ2-2, with D tentatively TRBD2 (7 bases). The ends were cut back, 6 bases at V and 7 bases at J, with 18 bases in the middle. Germline V gives CDR1 DFQATT, CDR2 SNEGSKA (reference sequence). This CDR3 comprises 14 residues. This CDR3 is CSAFDRRGGGELFF. The CDR3 nucleotides read TGCAGTGCCTTTGACCGGAGGGGGGGCGGGGAGCTGTTTTTT.

V usage is TRBV7-8 and J usage is TRBJ1-6; D gene unclear. Looked up from germline, CDR1 is SGHVS and CDR2 is FQNEAQ. V was shortened by 2 bases and J by 10 bases, with 15 bases between the two germline ends. This CDR3 spans 15 amino acids. This chain's CDR3 is CASSLSGSAGSPLHF. The CDR3 DNA follows: TGTGCCAGCAGCTTATCGGGGTCGGCGGGATCACCCCTCCACTTT.

The sample holds a few counts of this clonotype. This chain joins TRBV10-3 and TRBJ1-1; no reliable D call. Germline V gives CDR1 ENHRY, CDR2 SYGVKD. The CDR3 length is 14 residues. V was cut by 2 bases and J by 9 bases, with 16 bases left in between. The CDR3 reads CAISEGWRSPKAFF. The CDR3 DNA reads as TGTGCCATCAGTGAGGGTTGGCGGTCCCCTAAAGCTTTCTTT.

This clonotype was picked up a small number of times. The gene calls are TRBV5-6 and TRBJ1-2; possibly TRBD1 for D (5 bases). Germline V gene data show CDR1 as SGHDT and CDR2 as YYEEEE. The CDR3 spans 13 residues. V gave up 3 bases and J gave up 7 bases, with 13 bases separating them. CDR3: CASSSRGVRGYTF. CDR3 sequence (DNA): TGTGCCAGCAGCTCTAGGGGAGTGCGTGGCTACACCTTC.

Many counts were recorded for this clonotype. The gene calls are TRBV5-1 and TRBJ1-1; TRBD1 is a possible D gene (6 bases). Germline V gene lookup returns CDR1 SGHRS and CDR2 YFSETQ. V was clipped by 4 bases and J by 11 bases, with 18 bases between them. There are 13 residues in the CDR3. The CDR3 reads CASSIGTPYLAFF. CDR3 bases: TGCGCCAGCAGCATCGGGACACCCTACCTGGCTTTCTTT.

V and J are TRBV2 and TRBJ1-6; 10 bases align to TRBD1. The V and J ends lost 2 bases and 9 bases, in that order; junction bases with no gene match: 7. Germline V CDR1 and CDR2: SNHLY, FYNNEI. The CDR3 consists of 16 residues. CDR3 sequence: CASSETGQGSFSPLHF. In nucleotides, the CDR3 is TGTGCCAGCAGTGAAACGGGACAGGGGTCCTTTTCACCCCTCCACTTT.

This clonotype was counted ten times or more. The V call is TRBV6-6, the J call TRBJ1-2; D possibly corresponds to TRBD1 (6 bases). The CDR3 sequence is 13 residues long. Trimming removed 6 bases from V and 4 bases from J, with 12 bases in between. In germline, CDR1 is MNHNY, CDR2 SVGAGI (reference sequence). CDR3 residues: CASSNTGTYGYTF. The CDR3 bases are TGTGCCAGCAGCAATACAGGGACCTATGGCTACACCTTC.

This clonotype has ten or more counts. The V call is TRBV20-1, the J call TRBJ1-3; D might be TRBD1 (5 bases). Germline CDR1 is DFQATT and CDR2 is SNEGSKA (reference sequence). The CDR3 is 13 amino acids. V lost 0 bases to trimming and J lost 8 bases, with 11 bases between them. The CDR3 DNA follows: TGCAGTGCTAGAGAGGTCGGGGCAGACACCATATATTTT. It encodes CSAREVGADTIYF.

The chain links TRBV5-1 to TRBJ1-1; D is possibly TRBD1 (6 bases). CDR3 length: 17 residues. V lost 4 bases, J lost 1 base, and 20 bases lay in between. The V gene's germline CDR1 is SGHRS and CDR2 YFSETQ. The CDR3 protein is CASSLDRLSTGNTEAFF. Here the CDR3 DNA reads TGCGCCAGCAGCCTGGACAGACTATCTACCGGGAACACTGAAGCTTTCTTT.

This clonotype came up a few times. The chain is built from TRBV20-1 and TRBJ1-5; 8 bases fit TRBD1. This CDR3 spans 17 amino acids. V lost 3 bases and J lost 0; bases outside the gene matches: 10. The germline gives CDR1 DFQATT, CDR2 SNEGSKA (reference sequence). The CDR3 protein is CSASLYRGSYSNQPQHF. CDR3 nucleotides: TGCAGTGCTAGTTTATACAGGGGGTCCTATAGCAATCAGCCCCAGCATTTT.